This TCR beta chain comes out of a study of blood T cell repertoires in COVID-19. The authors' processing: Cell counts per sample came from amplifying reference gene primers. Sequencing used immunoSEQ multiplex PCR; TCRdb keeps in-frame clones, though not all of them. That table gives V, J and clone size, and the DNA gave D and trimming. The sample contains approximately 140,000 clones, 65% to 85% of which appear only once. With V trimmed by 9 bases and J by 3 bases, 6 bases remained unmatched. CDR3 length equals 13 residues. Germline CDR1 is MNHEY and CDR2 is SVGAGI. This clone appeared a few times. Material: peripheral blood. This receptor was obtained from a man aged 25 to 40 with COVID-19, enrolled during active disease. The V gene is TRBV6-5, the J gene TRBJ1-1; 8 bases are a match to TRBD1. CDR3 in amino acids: CASGGQGYTEAFF. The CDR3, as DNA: TGTGCCAGTGGCGGACAGGGCTACACTGAAGCTTTCTTT.